Presented here are 27 T cell receptor beta chains from one specimen sequenced in a study of T cell repertoires in cytomegalovirus infection. Each CDR3 protein gets one entry after TCRdb re-called the reads with MiXCR. The sample contains roughly 500,000 distinct CDR3 sequences, 16% of which appear only once. Sequencing was carried out using CD8+ T cells from PBMCs. These receptors were collected from a human donor in good health (CMV status not recorded). Some clones in this sample may be carry-over from other donors' samples.

This clonotype was recorded at least ten times. The DNA for the CDR3 is TGTGCCAGTAGAAGTGGACCCCAGGGGAATGATGGCTACACCTTC. This encodes CASRSGPQGNDGYTF. The V gene is TRBV19, the J gene TRBJ1-2, with D possibly TRBD1 on 6 matching bases. Germline CDR1 and CDR2: LNHDA and SQIVND (reference sequence). V was cut by 6 bases and J by 6 bases, with 20 bases left in between. The CDR3 is made up of 15 amino acids. Complete variable domain (other parts from reference TRBV19 and TRBJ1-2): DGGITQSPKYLFRKEGQNVTLSCEQNLNHDAMYWYRQDPGQGLRLIYYSQIVNDFQKGDIAEGYSVSREKKESFPLTVTSAQKNPTAFYLCASRSGPQGNDGYTFGSGTRLTVV.

The chain couples TRBV24-1 to TRBJ2-2, with 9 bases that match TRBD2. The germline gives CDR1 KGHDR, CDR2 SFDVKD. The CDR3 is 15 residues long. V trimming: 7 bases; J trimming: 1 base; junction bases outside the gene matches: 3. CDR3 in DNA: TGTGCCACCAGGGCGACTAGCGGGAACACCGGGGAGCTGTTTTTT. Encoded protein: CATRATSGNTGELFF.

This clonotype was recorded many times. The chain has TRBV6-1 and TRBJ2-7; TRBD1 matches 7 bases. CDR3 size: 15 residues. J gave up 6 bases and V 1 base, and 9 bases lay outside the gene matches. Germline V CDR1 and CDR2: MNHNS, SASEGT. The CDR3 region has the DNA TGTGCCAGCAGTGAAGAGAGGGGGCGCCTTTCCGAGCAGTACTTC. Protein product: CASSEERGRLSEQYF.

The table lists this clonotype with a few counts. CDR3: CASSLGWGGGYEQYF. DNA for the CDR3: TGTGCCAGCAGTTTGGGCTGGGGCGGAGGCTACGAGCAGTACTTC. V gene TRBV28 combines with J gene TRBJ2-7, with D perhaps matching TRBD1 or TRBD2 (5 bases each). The germline V gene encodes CDR1 MDHEN and CDR2 SYDVKM. V was trimmed by 3 bases and J by 3 bases, leaving 15 bases between them. The CDR3 totals 15 residues.

This chain uses TRBV6-1 with TRBJ1-1, with D tentatively TRBD1 (5 bases). Trimming pared 8 bases from V and 4 bases from J, leaving 14 bases between. Germline loops: CDR1 MNHNS, CDR2 SASEGT. The CDR3 is 13 amino acids. The CDR3 loop reads CASSIRGITEAFF. The CDR3 DNA sequence: TGTGCCAGCTCAATCCGGGGGATCACTGAAGCTTTCTTT.

This clonotype appeared many times. This rearrangement joins TRBV7-9 to TRBJ2-7, with D maybe TRBD2 (5 bases). V was cut by 8 bases and J by 2 bases, with 16 bases left in between. Germline V gene lookup returns CDR1 SEHNR and CDR2 FQNEAQ (reference sequence). The CDR3 has 14 amino acids. CDR3 residues: CASSGGLNTYEQYF. In DNA form, the CDR3 reads TGTGCCAGCTCTGGCGGGCTCAATACCTACGAGCAGTACTTC.

The sample holds many counts of this clonotype. The chain uses TRBV7-8 and TRBJ2-7; TRBD2 agrees at 12 bases. CDR1 SGHVS and CDR2 FQNEAQ come from the germline V gene. The CDR3 is 17 amino acids. The J segment lost 4 bases and the V segment lost 4 bases, leaving 11 bases of the junction unmatched. The CDR3 loop reads CASSSGLAGSLGYEQYF. CDR3 coding DNA: TGTGCCAGCAGCTCCGGACTAGCGGGGTCCCTTGGGTACGAGCAGTACTTC.

This chain connects TRBV19 to TRBJ2-2, with 9 bases identical to TRBD2. V gave up 5 bases and J gave up 2 bases; unmatched junction bases: 6. The length of the CDR3 is 16 residues. Germline loops: CDR1 LNHDA, CDR2 SQIVND (reference sequence). The CDR3 bases are TGTGCCAGTAGTTCTGGACTAGCGTTTAACACCGGGGAGCTGTTTTTT. It yields the protein CASSSGLAFNTGELFF.

This clonotype was recorded many times. This chain joins TRBV7-8 and TRBJ2-7, with D possibly being TRBD1 or TRBD2 (6 bases each). Trimming took off 1 base at V and 0 bases at J, with 10 bases between the two ends. The CDR3 sequence is 15 residues long. The V gene's germline CDR1 is SGHVS and CDR2 FQNEAQ. The CDR3 sequence: CASSLVGGSSYEQYF. CDR3 DNA sequence: TGTGCCAGCAGCTTAGTCGGGGGCAGCTCCTACGAGCAGTACTTC.

This clonotype was seen at least ten times. The CDR3 here is CASSPGTKNYGYTF. CDR3 DNA: TGTGCCAGCAGCCCCGGGACAAAGAACTATGGCTACACCTTC. V gene TRBV7-6 combines with J gene TRBJ1-2, with a weak D call TRBD1 (6 bases). V gave up 5 bases and J gave up 2 bases, with 12 bases separating them. The CDR3 covers 14 residues. Per the germline V gene, CDR1 is SGHVS and CDR2 is FNYEAQ.

This clonotype showed up many times. The CDR3 DNA reads TGTGCCAGCTCGTGGGCCCCGGGGACTGAAGCTTTCTTT. It translates to CASSWAPGTEAFF. The chain combines TRBV12-3 or TRBV12-4 with TRBJ1-1; D gene unclear. Trimming cost V 8 bases and J 5 bases, with 15 bases left between them. This CDR3 region has 13 residues.

Only a few counts were recorded for this clonotype. The rearrangement links TRBV6-5 to TRBJ2-1, with 7 positions matching TRBD1. Germline values: CDR1 MNHEY, CDR2 SVGAGI. The trim removed 4 bases at V and 7 bases at J, leaving 10 bases unmatched. The CDR3 extends over 15 amino acids. CDR3 nucleotides: TGTGCCAGCAGTTTGGCGACAGGGAGACCGAATGAGCAGTTCTTC. It translates to CASSLATGRPNEQFF.

This clonotype has ten or more counts. The chain uses TRBV11-2 and TRBJ1-3; D is perhaps TRBD1 (5 bases). The CDR3 covers 14 residues. V lost 2 bases and J 3 bases, leaving 8 bases between the germline ends. Looked up from germline, CDR1 is SGHAT and CDR2 is FQNNGV. CDR3 sequence (DNA): TGTGCCAGCAGCTTATTTACAGGTGGAAACACCATATATTTT. Its translation: CASSLFTGGNTIYF.

This clonotype came up many times. The genes are TRBV27 and TRBJ1-1; D ambiguous. Trimming took 4 bases from V and 10 from J, leaving 10 bases between them. Germline V gives CDR1 MNHEY, CDR2 SMNVEV (reference sequence). The CDR3 loop spans 11 amino acids. The CDR3 nucleotides are TGTGCCAGCAGTTCTCCCCAGAGAGCTTTCTTT. This gives the protein CASSSPQRAFF.

The sample holds many counts of this clonotype. The chain has TRBV7-8 and TRBJ1-2; the D gene is possibly TRBD1 (5 bases). Looked up from germline, CDR1 is SGHVS and CDR2 is FQNEAQ. Trimming took off 1 base at V and 4 bases at J, with 16 bases between the two ends. CDR3 length: 16 residues. In nucleotides, the CDR3 is TGTGCCAGCAGCTTAGAGCCTTCGCTTAGGGGCTATGGCTACACCTTC. Amino acids: CASSLEPSLRGYGYTF.

In this sample, this clonotype turned up a few times. The rearrangement links TRBV20-1 to TRBJ1-5; TRBD1 is a possible D gene (5 bases). This CDR3 is 15 amino acids long. The V end lost 6 bases, the J end lost 6 bases, and 21 bases lay between the germline ends. Germline loops: CDR1 DFQATT, CDR2 SNEGSKA (reference sequence). CDR3 nucleotides: TGCAGTGCCACAGATTCCGGGCCGGGGGGTCAGCCCCAGCATTTT. Protein sequence: CSATDSGPGGQPQHF.

The chain carries TRBV20-1 and TRBJ2-7, with no clear D. The germline gives CDR1 DFQATT, CDR2 SNEGSKA (reference sequence). V lost 0 bases and J lost 1, with 7 bases in between. CDR3 length: 13 residues. For the CDR3, the DNA is TGCAGTGCTAGAGAAGAGGTGTCCTACGAGCAGTACTTC. Its protein is CSAREEVSYEQYF.

There are many counts of this clonotype. V and J are TRBV11-3 and TRBJ2-3; a possible D gene is TRBD2 (6 bases). V lost 4 bases, J lost 4 bases, and 15 bases lay in between. The germline CDR1 and CDR2 sequences are SGHNT and YENEEA. CDR3 length: 15 amino acids. The CDR3 here is CASSSRDGSPDTQYF. CDR3 DNA sequence: TGTGCCAGCAGCTCCAGGGACGGGAGTCCAGATACGCAGTATTTT.

The J gene is TRBJ2-7, the V gene TRBV12-3 or TRBV12-4; D gene ambiguous. CDR3 length equals 13 residues. V lost 0 bases and J lost 3, with 6 bases in between. The CDR3 nucleotides read TGTGCCAGCAGTTTAGCCAGACTCTACGAGCAGTACTTC. As protein: CASSLARLYEQYF.

This clonotype was found a few times. The chain links TRBV11-2 to TRBJ2-3; 7 bases align to TRBD2. Per germline, CDR1 SGHAT and CDR2 FQNNGV. Trimming at V came to 5 bases and at J to 0 bases, leaving 2 bases not matched to a gene. The CDR3 has 14 residues. CDR3 loop: CASSRAGSTDTQYF. CDR3 DNA sequence: TGTGCCAGCAGCCGAGCGGGGAGCACAGATACGCAGTATTTT. The whole variable domain, remainder taken from reference TRBV11-2 and TRBJ2-3, is EAGVAQSPRYKIIEKRQSVAFWCNPISGHATLYWYQQILGQGPKLLIQFQNNGVVDDSQLPKDRFSAERLKGVDSTLKIQPAKLEDSAVYLCASSRAGSTDTQYFGPGTRLTVL.

This clonotype was observed a handful of times. The chain recombines TRBV12-5 with TRBJ1-1; D possibly corresponds to TRBD1 (6 bases). This CDR3 has 14 residues. Trimming took off 6 bases at V and 8 bases at J, with 19 bases between the two ends. Germline CDR1 LGHNT, CDR2 FRNRAP. CDR3: CASGAGQGRVEAFF. The CDR3 nucleotides are TGTGCTAGTGGCGCAGGTCAGGGGCGGGTGGAAGCTTTCTTT.

The chain carries TRBV4-1 and TRBJ1-1; 7 bases are a match to TRBD1. J gave up 8 bases and V 4 bases, and 10 bases lay outside the gene matches. CDR3 length: 14 amino acids. Germline V lookup: CDR1 MGHRA, CDR2 YSYEKL. CDR3 residues: CASSPSTGTAEAFF. In DNA form, the CDR3 reads TGCGCCAGCAGCCCCTCGACAGGGACGGCCGAAGCTTTCTTT.

The chain joins TRBV5-1 to TRBJ2-1; 8 bases are a match to TRBD1. Germline V gives CDR1 SGHRS, CDR2 YFSETQ. The CDR3 sequence is 15 residues long. V shed 0 bases, J shed 5 bases, and the junction held 4 bases outside the gene matches. CDR3 protein: CASSLVRTGNNEQFF. CDR3 nucleotides: TGCGCCAGCAGCTTGGTTCGGACAGGGAACAATGAGCAGTTCTTC.

The chain combines TRBV12-3 or TRBV12-4 with TRBJ1-2, with 7 bases that match TRBD1. The trim removed 7 bases at V and 7 bases at J, leaving 9 bases unmatched. The CDR3 is made up of 13 amino acids. The CDR3 DNA reads TGTGCCAGCACGCTCCCGGGACAGTCTGGCTACACCTTC. Its protein is CASTLPGQSGYTF.

For this clonotype: A much bigger clone sits one base away, suggesting this may be a read error. This chain uses TRBV12-3 or TRBV12-4 with TRBJ2-3, with a possible D match to TRBD1 (6 bases). CDR3 length: 16 residues. Trimming cost V 7 bases and J 0 bases, with 17 bases left between them. The CDR3 protein is CASTLMRGTSTDTQYF. DNA of the CDR3: TGTGCCAGCACCCTTATGAGGGGGACGAGCACAGATACGCAGTATTTT.

This clonotype has ten or more counts. The chain combines TRBV7-6 with TRBJ2-5, with 12 bases fitting TRBD2. The CDR3 has 17 amino acids. Germline V gives CDR1 SGHVS, CDR2 FNYEAQ. V lost 2 bases and J lost 2; bases outside the gene matches: 6. Here the CDR3 reads CASSLSLTSGRQETQYF. The CDR3 DNA follows: TGTGCCAGCAGCTTAAGCTTGACTAGCGGGAGACAAGAGACCCAGTACTTC.

This clonotype was seen at least ten times. This chain connects TRBV28 to TRBJ1-1; 7 bases map to TRBD1. From germline, CDR1 is MDHEN and CDR2 SYDVKM. The CDR3 has 16 residues. V was pared by 3 bases and J by 5 bases, with 12 bases of the junction left unmatched. The CDR3: CASSFGRGGWGTEAFF. CDR3 nucleotides: TGTGCCAGCAGTTTTGGGAGAGGGGGCTGGGGAACTGAAGCTTTCTTT.